This TCR beta chain stems from a study of blood T cell repertoires in COVID-19. Study-level information: T cells, B-cell-depleted T cells, or PBMCs supplied cDNA or gDNA.

In the original workflow: Quantification of nucleated cells was approximated via reference gene primer amplification. Assay: immunoSEQ multiplex PCR; the TCRdb copy retains only in-frame clones and omits some. V, J and clone size reflect that table, while D and trimming were determined from the DNA. Of some 300,000 clones in the sample, more than 80% were seen once. Seattle researchers signed up patients amid active infection and tracked them longitudinally. Sequencing was carried out using peripheral blood. This receptor was obtained from a woman aged 45-59 years with COVID-19, enrolled during active disease.

In nucleotides, the CDR3 is TGTGCCATCAAACCGGGACTAGCGGGATACAATGAGCAGTTCTTC. Encoded protein: CAIKPGLAGYNEQFF. This chain joins TRBV10-3 and TRBJ2-1, with TRBD2 matching over 13 bases. This CDR3 is built from 15 residues. With 7 bases clipped from V and 4 bases from J, the junction kept 4 bases outside the gene matches. Germline loops: CDR1 ENHRY, CDR2 SYGVKD.